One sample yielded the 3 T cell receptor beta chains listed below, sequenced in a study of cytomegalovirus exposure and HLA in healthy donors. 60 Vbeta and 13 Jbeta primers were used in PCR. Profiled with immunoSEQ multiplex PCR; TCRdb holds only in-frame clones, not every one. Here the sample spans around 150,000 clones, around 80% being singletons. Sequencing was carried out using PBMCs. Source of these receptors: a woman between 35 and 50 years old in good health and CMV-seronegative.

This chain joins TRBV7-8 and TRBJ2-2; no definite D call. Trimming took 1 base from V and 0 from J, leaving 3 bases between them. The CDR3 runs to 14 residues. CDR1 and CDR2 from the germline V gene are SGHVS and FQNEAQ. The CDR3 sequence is CASSLGANTGELFF. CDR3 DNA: TGTGCCAGCAGCTTAGGAGCGAACACCGGGGAGCTGTTTTTT.

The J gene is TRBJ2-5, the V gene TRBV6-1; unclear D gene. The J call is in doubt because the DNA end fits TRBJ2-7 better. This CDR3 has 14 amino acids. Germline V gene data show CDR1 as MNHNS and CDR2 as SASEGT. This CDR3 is CASSELLFSYEQYF. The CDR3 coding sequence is TGTGCCAGCAGTGAATTACTATTCTCCTACGAGCAGTACTTC.

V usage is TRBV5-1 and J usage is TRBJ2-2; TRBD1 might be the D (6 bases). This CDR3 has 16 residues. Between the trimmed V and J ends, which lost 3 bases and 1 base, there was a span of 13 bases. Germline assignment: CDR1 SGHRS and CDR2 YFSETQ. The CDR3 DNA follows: TGCGCCAGCAGCTCAACCACAGGGATGAACACCGGGGAGCTGTTTTTT. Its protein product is CASSSTTGMNTGELFF.